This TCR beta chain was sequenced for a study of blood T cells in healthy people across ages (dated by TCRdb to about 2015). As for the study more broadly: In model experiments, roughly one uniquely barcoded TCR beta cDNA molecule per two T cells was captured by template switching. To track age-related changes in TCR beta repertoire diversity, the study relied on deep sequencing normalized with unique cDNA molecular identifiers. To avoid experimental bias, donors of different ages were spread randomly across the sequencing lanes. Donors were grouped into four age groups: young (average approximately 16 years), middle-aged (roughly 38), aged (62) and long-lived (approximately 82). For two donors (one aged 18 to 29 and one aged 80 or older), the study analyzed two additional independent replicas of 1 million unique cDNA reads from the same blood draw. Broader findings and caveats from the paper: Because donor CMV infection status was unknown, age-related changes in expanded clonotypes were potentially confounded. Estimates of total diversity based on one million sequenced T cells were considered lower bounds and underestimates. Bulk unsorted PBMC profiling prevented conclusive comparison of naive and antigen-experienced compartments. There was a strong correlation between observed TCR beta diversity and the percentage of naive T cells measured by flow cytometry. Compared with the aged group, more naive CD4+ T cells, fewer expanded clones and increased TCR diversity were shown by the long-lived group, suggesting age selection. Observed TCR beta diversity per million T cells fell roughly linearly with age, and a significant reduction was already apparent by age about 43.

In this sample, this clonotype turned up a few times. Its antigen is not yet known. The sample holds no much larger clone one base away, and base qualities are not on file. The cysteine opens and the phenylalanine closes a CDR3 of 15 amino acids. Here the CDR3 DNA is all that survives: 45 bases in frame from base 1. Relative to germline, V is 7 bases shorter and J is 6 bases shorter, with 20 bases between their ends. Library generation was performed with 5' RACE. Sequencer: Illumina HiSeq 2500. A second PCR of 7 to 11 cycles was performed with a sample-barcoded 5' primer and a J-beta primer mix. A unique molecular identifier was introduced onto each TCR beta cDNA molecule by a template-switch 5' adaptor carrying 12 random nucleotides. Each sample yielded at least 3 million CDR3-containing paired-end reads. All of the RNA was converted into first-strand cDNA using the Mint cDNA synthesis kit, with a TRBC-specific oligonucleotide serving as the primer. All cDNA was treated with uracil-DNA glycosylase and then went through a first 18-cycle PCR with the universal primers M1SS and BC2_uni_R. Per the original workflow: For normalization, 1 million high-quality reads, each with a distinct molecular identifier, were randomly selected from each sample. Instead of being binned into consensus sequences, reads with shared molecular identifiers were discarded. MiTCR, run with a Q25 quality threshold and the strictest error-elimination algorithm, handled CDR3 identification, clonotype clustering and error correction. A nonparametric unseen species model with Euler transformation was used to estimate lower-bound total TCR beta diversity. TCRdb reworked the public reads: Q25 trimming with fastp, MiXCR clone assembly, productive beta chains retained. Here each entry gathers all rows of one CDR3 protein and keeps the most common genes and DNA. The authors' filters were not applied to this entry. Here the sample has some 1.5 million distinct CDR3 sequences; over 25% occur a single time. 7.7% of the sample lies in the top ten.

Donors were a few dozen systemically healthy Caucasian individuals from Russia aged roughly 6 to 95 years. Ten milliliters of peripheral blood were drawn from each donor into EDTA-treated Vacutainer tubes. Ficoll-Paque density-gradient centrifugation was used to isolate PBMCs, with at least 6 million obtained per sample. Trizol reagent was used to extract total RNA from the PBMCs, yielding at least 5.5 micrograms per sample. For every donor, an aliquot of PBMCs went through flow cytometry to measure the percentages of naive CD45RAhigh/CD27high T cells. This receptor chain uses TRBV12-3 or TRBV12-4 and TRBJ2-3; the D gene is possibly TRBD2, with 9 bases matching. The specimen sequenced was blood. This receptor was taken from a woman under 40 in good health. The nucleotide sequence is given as TGTGCCAGCATTTGGGGACTAGCAGGGGGCGATACGCAGTATTTT. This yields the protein CASIWGLAGGDTQYF.